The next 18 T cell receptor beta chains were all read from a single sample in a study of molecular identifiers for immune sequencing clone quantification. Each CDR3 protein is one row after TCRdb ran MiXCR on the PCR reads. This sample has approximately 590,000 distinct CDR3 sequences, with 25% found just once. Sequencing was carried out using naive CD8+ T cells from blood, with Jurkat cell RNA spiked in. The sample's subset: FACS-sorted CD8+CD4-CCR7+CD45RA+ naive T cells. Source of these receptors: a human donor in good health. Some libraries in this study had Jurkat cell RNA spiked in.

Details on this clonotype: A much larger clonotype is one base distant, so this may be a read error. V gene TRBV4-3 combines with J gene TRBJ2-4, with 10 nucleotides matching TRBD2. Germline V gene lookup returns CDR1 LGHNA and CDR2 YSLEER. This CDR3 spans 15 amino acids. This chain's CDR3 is CASTPRRGSLAGACF. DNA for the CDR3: TGCGCCAGCACGCCAAGAAGGGGATCGCTAGCGGGGGCGTGCTTC.

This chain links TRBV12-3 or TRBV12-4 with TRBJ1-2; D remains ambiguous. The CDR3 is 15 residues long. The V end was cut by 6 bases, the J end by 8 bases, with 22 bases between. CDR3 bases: TGTGCCAGCAGCGACGCAGCCTTTCCTAGTTGGGGCTACACCTTC. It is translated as CASSDAAFPSWGYTF.

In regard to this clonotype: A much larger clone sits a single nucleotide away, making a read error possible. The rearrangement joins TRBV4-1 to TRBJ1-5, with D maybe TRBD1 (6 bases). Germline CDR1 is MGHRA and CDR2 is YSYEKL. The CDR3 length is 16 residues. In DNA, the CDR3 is TGCGCCAGCAGCCAAGGCCCACAGGGAGACAATCAGCCCCCGCATTTT. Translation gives CASSQGPQGDNQPPHF.

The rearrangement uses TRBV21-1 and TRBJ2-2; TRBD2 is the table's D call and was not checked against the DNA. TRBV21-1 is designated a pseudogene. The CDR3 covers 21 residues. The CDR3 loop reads CASSKVPPSGGAGTSPGELFF. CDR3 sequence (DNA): TGTGCCAGCAGCAAAGTCCCGCCTAGCGGGGGGGCGGGGACCTCCCCCGGGGAGCTGTTTTTT.

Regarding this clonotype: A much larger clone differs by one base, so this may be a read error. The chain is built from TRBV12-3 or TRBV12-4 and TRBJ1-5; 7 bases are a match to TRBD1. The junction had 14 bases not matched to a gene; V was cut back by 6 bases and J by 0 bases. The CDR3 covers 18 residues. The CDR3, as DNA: TGTGCCAGCAGCGTAAACAGGGGCGTCGGGCATAGCAATCAGCCCCAGCATTTT. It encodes CASSVNRGVGHSNQPQHF.

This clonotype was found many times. CDR3 residues: CASSEWSTDTQYF. The DNA for the CDR3 is TGTGCCAGCAGTGAATGGAGCACAGATACGCAGTATTTT. The rearrangement links TRBV2 to TRBJ2-3; D is undetermined. CDR1 is SNHLY, CDR2 FYNNEI, per germline. Between the trimmed V and J ends, which lost 2 bases and 0 bases, there was a span of 3 bases. The CDR3 is made up of 13 amino acids.

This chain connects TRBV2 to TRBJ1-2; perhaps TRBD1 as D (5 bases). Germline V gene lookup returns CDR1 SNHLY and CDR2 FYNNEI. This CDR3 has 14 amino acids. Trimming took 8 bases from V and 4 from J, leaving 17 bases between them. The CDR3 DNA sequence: TGTGCCAGCGGACGGGGGTCGTCGGTCTATGGCTACACCTTC. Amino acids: CASGRGSSVYGYTF. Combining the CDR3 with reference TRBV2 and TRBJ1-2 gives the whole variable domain EPEVTQTPSHQVTQMGQEVILRCVPISNHLYFYWYRQILGQKVEFLVSFYNNEISEKSEIFDDQFSVERPDGSNFTLKIRSTKLEDSAMYFCASGRGSSVYGYTFGSGTRLTVV.

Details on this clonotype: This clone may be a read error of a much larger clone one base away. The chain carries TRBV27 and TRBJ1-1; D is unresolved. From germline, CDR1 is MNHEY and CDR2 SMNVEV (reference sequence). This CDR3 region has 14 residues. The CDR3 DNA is TGTACCAGCAGTTTTGGAGGAATTAACACTGAAGCTTTCTTT. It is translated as CTSSFGGINTEAFF.

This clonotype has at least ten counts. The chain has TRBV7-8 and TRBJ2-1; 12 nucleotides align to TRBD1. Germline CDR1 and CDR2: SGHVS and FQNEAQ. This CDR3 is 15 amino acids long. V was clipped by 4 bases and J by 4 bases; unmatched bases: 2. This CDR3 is CASSSGQGAYNEQFF. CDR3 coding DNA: TGTGCCAGCAGCTCGGGACAGGGGGCTTACAATGAGCAGTTCTTC.

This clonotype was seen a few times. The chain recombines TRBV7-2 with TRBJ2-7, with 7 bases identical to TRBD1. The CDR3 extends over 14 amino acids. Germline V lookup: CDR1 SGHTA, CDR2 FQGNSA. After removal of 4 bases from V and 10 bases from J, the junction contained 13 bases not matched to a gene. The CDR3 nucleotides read TGTGCCAGCAGCTACGGGTCCGGACAGGCGCCCCAGTACTTC. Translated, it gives CASSYGSGQAPQYF. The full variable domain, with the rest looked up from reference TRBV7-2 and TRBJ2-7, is GAGVSQSPSNKVTEKGKDVELRCDPISGHTALYWYRQSLGQGLEFLIYFQGNSAPDKSGLPSDRFSAERTGGSVSTLTIQRTQQEDSAVYLCASSYGSGQAPQYFGPGTRLTVT.

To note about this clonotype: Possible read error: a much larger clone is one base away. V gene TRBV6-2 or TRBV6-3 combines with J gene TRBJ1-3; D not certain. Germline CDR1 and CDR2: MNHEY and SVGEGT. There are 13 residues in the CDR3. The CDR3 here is CASSYSSGSTIYF. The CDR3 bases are TGTGCCAGCAGTTACTCCAGCGGAAGCACCATATATTTT.

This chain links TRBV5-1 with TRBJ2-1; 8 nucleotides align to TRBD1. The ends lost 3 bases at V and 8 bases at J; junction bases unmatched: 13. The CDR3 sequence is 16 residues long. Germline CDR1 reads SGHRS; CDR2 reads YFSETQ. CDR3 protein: CASSSRQGPSWHEQFF. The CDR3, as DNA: TGCGCCAGCAGCTCCCGACAGGGGCCGTCATGGCATGAGCAGTTCTTC. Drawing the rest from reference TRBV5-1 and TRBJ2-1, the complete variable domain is KAGVTQTPRYLIKTRGQQVTLSCSPISGHRSVSWYQQTPGQGLQFLFEYFSETQRNKGNFPGRFSGRQFSNSRSEMNVSTLELGDSALYLCASSSRQGPSWHEQFFGPGTRLTVL.

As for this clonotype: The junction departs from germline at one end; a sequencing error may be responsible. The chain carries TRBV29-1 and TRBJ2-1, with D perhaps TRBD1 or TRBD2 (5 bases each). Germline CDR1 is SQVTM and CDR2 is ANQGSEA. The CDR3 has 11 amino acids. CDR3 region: CGVGGVNEQFF. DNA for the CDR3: TGCGGCGTTGGGGGTGTCAATGAGCAGTTCTTC.

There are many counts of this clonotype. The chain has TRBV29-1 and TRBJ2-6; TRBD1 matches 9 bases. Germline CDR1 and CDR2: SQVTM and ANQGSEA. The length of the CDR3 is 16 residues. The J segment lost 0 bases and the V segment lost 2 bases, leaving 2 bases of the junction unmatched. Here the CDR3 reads CSVEWGQGSGANVLTF. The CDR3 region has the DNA TGCAGCGTTGAATGGGGACAGGGCTCTGGGGCCAACGTCCTGACTTTC. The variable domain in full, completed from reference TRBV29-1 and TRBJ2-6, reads SAVISQKPSRDICQRGTSLTIQCQVDSQVTMMFWYRQQPGQSLTLIATANQGSEATYESGFVIDKFPISRPNLTFSTLTVSNMSPEDSSIYLCSVEWGQGSGANVLTFGAGSRLTVL.

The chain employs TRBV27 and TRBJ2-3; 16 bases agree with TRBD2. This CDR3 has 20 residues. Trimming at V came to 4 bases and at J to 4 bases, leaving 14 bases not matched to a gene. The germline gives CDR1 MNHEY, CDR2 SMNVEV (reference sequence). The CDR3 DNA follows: TGTGCCAGCAGTTCCTACCCGCCGGGACTAGCGGGAGGGCCCCCAGATACGCAGTATTTT. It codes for CASSSYPPGLAGGPPDTQYF.

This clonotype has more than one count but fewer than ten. The CDR3 is CASTSGSWQETQYF. As DNA, the CDR3 is TGTGCCTCAACTAGCGGGAGTTGGCAAGAGACCCAGTACTTC. The chain recombines TRBV30 with TRBJ2-5, with TRBD2 matching 11 bases. CDR3 length equals 14 residues. Germline CDR1 GTSNPN, CDR2 SVGIG (reference sequence). After removal of 7 bases from V and 2 bases from J, the junction contained 6 bases not matched to a gene.

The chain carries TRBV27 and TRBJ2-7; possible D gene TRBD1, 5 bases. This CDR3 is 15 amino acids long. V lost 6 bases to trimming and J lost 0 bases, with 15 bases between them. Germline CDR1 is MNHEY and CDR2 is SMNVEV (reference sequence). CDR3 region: CASRSQQGYSYEQYF. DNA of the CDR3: TGTGCCAGCAGATCGCAGCAGGGCTACTCCTACGAGCAGTACTTC.

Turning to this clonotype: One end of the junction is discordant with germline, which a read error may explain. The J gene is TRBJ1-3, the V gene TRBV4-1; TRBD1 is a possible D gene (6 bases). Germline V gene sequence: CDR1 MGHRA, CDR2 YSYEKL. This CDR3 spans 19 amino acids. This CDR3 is CASGQPGAIASLVGNTIYF. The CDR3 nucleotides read TGCGCCAGCGGCCAACCGGGGGCGATTGCCTCTCTTGTGGGGAACACCATATATTTT.